The rows below give T cell receptor beta chains drawn from one sample of a study of cytomegalovirus exposure and HLA in healthy donors. Method: immunoSEQ multiplex PCR; TCRdb's copy keeps in-frame clones and lacks some. The table has around 160,000 clones, approximately 83% seen once. Sequenced input: PBMCs. These receptors were obtained from a young man in good health and CMV-seropositive. CDR3s include the opening cysteine and the closing phenylalanine or tryptophan. D genes are given only for firm matches. The size entry is marked missing in some rows and otherwise reads once, few, many or a size class.

v_gene,j_gene,abundance,len,d_gene,CDR3aa,CDR3nt
TRBV5-1,TRBJ1-5,-,15,TRBD1,CASSSGTGGNQPQHF,TGCGCCAGCAGCTCAGGGACAGGGGGGAATCAGCCCCAGCATTTT
TRBV7-3,TRBJ2-1,-,16,TRBD1,CASSQSGTGAGREQFF,TGTGCCAGCAGCCAGTCCGGGACAGGGGCCGGTCGGGAGCAGTTCTTC
TRBV5-4,TRBJ2-2,-,15,-,CASSLGEVNTGELFF,TGTGCCAGCAGCTTGGGAGAGGTAAACACCGGGGAGCTGTTTTTT
TRBV6-5,TRBJ1-1,-,15,TRBD1,CASSIAGTGDTEAFF,TGTGCCAGCAGCATCGCCGGGACAGGGGACACTGAAGCTTTCTTT
TRBV27,TRBJ1-2,-,14,-,CASSIGDGAYGYTF,TGTGCCAGCAGTATAGGGGATGGCGCTTATGGCTACACCTTC
TRBV11-3,TRBJ1-3,-,13,-,CASSPGSGNTIYF,TGTGCCAGCAGCCCAGGGTCTGGAAACACCATATATTTT
TRBV30,TRBJ1-2,-,14,TRBD1,CAWSATGVRYGYTF,TGTGCCTGGAGTGCAACAGGGGTGAGGTATGGCTACACCTTC
TRBV7-8,TRBJ1-6,-,15,-,CASSLSQGYNSPLHF,TGTGCCAGCAGCTTATCACAGGGTTATAATTCACCCCTCCACTTT
TRBV9,TRBJ1-5,-,13,-,CASSVGGGQPQHF,TGTGCCAGCAGCGTAGGTGGCGGTCAGCCCCAGCATTTT
TRBV2,TRBJ2-7,-,14,TRBD2,CASRERGAGYEQYF,TGTGCCAGCAGGGAGCGGGGGGCAGGGTACGAGCAGTACTTC
TRBV10-2,TRBJ2-7,-,14,TRBD2,CASRDSGDTYEQYF,TGCGCCAGCAGAGATAGCGGGGATACCTACGAGCAGTACTTC
TRBV4-3,TRBJ1-1,-,16,TRBD1,CASSQEGAGTETEAFF,TGCGCCAGCAGCCAAGAAGGAGCCGGGACAGAAACTGAAGCTTTCTTT
TRBV10-3,TRBJ1-5,-,13,-,CAMGGGADQPQHF,TGTGCCATGGGCGGGGGGGCAGATCAGCCCCAGCATTTT
TRBV4-1,TRBJ2-5,-,14,-,CASSFPGFQETQYF,TGCGCCAGCAGCTTCCCAGGGTTCCAAGAGACCCAGTACTTC
TRBV7-6,TRBJ1-2,once,13,TRBD1,CASSSTGGNGYTF,TGTGCCAGCAGCTCAACAGGGGGCAATGGCTACACCTTC
TRBV6-1,TRBJ2-2,once,16,-,CASSEGRGRDTGELFF,TGTGCCAGCAGTGAAGGGAGGGGGCGAGATACCGGGGAGCTGTTTTTT